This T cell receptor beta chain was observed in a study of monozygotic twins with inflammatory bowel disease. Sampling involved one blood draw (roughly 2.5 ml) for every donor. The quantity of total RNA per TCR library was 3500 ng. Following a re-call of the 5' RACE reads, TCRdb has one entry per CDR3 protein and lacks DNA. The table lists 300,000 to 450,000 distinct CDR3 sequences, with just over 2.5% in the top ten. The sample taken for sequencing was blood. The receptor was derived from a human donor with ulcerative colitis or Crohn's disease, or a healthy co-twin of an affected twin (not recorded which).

The CDR3 spells CSASRGGRANSEQFF. The chain links TRBV20-1 to TRBJ2-1; the TCRdb D gene call, TRBD2, has no DNA to confirm it. The CDR3 contains 15 residues. From germline, CDR1 is DFQATT and CDR2 SNEGSKA (reference sequence).